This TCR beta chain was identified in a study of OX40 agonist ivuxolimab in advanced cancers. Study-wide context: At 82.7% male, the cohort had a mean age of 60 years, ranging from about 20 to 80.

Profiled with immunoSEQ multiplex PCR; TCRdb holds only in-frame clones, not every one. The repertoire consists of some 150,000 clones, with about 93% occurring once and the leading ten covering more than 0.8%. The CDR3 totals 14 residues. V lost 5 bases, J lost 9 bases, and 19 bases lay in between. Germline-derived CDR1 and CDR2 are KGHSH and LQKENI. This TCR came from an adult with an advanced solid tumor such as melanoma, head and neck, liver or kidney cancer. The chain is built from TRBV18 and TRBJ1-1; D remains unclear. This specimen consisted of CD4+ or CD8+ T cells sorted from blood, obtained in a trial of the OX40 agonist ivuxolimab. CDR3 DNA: TGTGCCAGCTCAAACCCCTCCCAGAAGAGAAAAGCTTTCTTT. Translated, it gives CASSNPSQKRKAFF. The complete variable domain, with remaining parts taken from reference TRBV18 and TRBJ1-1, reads NAGVMQNPRHLVRRRGQEARLRCSPMKGHSHVYWYRQLPEEGLKFMVYLQKENIIDESGMPKERFSAEFPKEGPSILRIQQVVRGDSAAYFCASSNPSQKRKAFFGQGTRLTVV.